The 26 T cell receptor beta chains reported below all come from one sample, sequenced in a study of blood T cell repertoires in COVID-19. Clones were sequenced by immunoSEQ multiplex PCR, and TCRdb holds only the in-frame ones, with some missing. The data show about 360,000 clones, approximately 86% seen once. The sequencing input was peripheral blood. Source of these receptors: a woman aged 55 to 70 with COVID-19, enrolled during active disease.

The chain combines TRBV2 with TRBJ1-6; D not resolved. V was clipped by 3 bases and J by 7 bases, with 13 bases between them. This CDR3 has 15 amino acids. The germline V gene encodes CDR1 SNHLY and CDR2 FYNNEI. The chain's CDR3 is CASSDEAPQNSPLHF. The DNA of the CDR3 is TGTGCCAGCAGTGACGAGGCGCCCCAGAATTCACCCCTCCACTTT.

The chain combines TRBV7-2 with TRBJ2-1; TRBD1 is a possible D gene (5 bases). CDR1 is SGHTA and CDR2 is FQGNSA in the germline V gene. The CDR3 runs to 14 residues. With 1 base removed from V and 2 bases from J, the gap between germline ends came to 6 bases. The CDR3 nucleotides are TGTGCCAGCAGCTTAGTAGGGGCCTACAATGAGCAGTTCTTC. Translation gives CASSLVGAYNEQFF. The variable domain in full, with the rest retrieved from reference TRBV7-2 and TRBJ2-1, is GAGVSQSPSNKVTEKGKDVELRCDPISGHTALYWYRQSLGQGLEFLIYFQGNSAPDKSGLPSDRFSAERTGGSVSTLTIQRTQQEDSAVYLCASSLVGAYNEQFFGPGTRLTVL.

J is TRBJ2-7 and V is TRBV11-2; the D is unclear. The V gene lost 4 bases and the J gene lost 7 bases, with 8 bases spanning the gap. CDR1 is SGHAT and CDR2 is FQNNGV in the germline V gene. The CDR3 totals 11 residues. The CDR3, as DNA: TGTGCCAGCAGCTCCCATAGTGAGCAGTACTTC. Its translation is CASSSHSEQYF. Based on the CDR3 plus reference TRBV11-2 and TRBJ2-7, the full variable domain is EAGVAQSPRYKIIEKRQSVAFWCNPISGHATLYWYQQILGQGPKLLIQFQNNGVVDDSQLPKDRFSAERLKGVDSTLKIQPAKLEDSAVYLCASSSHSEQYFGPGTRLTVT.

This chain joins TRBV7-2 and TRBJ2-7; 8 nucleotides line up with TRBD2. This CDR3 region has 15 residues. Germline CDR1 is SGHTA and CDR2 is FQGNSA. Trimming took 2 bases from V and 3 from J; bases not matched to a gene: 6. This chain's CDR3 is CASSLIGGGLYEQYF. CDR3 DNA sequence: TGTGCCAGCAGCTTAATCGGGGGGGGCCTCTACGAGCAGTACTTC.

The J gene is TRBJ1-1, the V gene TRBV20-1, with D possibly matching TRBD1 (6 bases). Trimming took off 4 bases at V and 7 bases at J, with 7 bases between the two ends. This CDR3 has 10 amino acids. Germline V CDR1 and CDR2: DFQATT, SNEGSKA (reference sequence). The CDR3 reads CSATQGEAFF. The CDR3 DNA reads as TGCAGTGCTACACAGGGTGAAGCTTTCTTT.

The chain uses TRBV12-3 or TRBV12-4 and TRBJ1-1, with no clear D. Trimming shortened V by 1 base and J by 1 base, and 4 bases separated the two germline ends. CDR3 length equals 13 residues. The CDR3 spells CASSLERNTEAFF. The CDR3 DNA follows: TGTGCCAGCAGTTTAGAGCGGAACACTGAAGCTTTCTTT.

V usage is TRBV9 and J usage is TRBJ1-1; TRBD1 agrees at 12 bases. The CDR3 is made up of 18 amino acids. Losses at the gene ends were 5 bases for V and 1 base for J; bases not matched to a gene: 12. CDR1 is SGDLS and CDR2 is YYNGEE in the germline V gene. In DNA form, the CDR3 reads TGTGCCAGCAGTGCCCGACCGGGACAGGGGGCGCGGAACACTGAAGCTTTCTTT. Translated, it gives CASSARPGQGARNTEAFF.

V is TRBV18 and J is TRBJ1-2; a possible D gene is TRBD1 (5 bases). CDR1 KGHSH and CDR2 LQKENI come from the germline V gene. Trimming took off 5 bases at V and 1 base at J, with 17 bases between the two ends. The CDR3 consists of 16 residues. CDR3 residues: CASSTRVSRDNYGYTF. CDR3 coding DNA: TGTGCCAGCTCAACCAGGGTCTCTAGGGATAACTATGGCTACACCTTC.

In this sample, this clone turned up a few times. The chain couples TRBV7-8 to TRBJ1-1, with 7 nucleotides matching TRBD1. The V gene's germline CDR1 is SGHVS and CDR2 FQNEAQ. The CDR3 is 17 amino acids. Trimming removed 5 bases from V and 3 bases from J; junction bases left unmatched: 15. DNA of the CDR3: TGTGCCAGCAGCCGAGCGACAGGGACAATCCTGTACACTGAAGCTTTCTTT. Amino acid sequence: CASSRATGTILYTEAFF.

This clone has a single count. The rearrangement joins TRBV11-2 to TRBJ1-2; D uncertain. The germline CDR1 and CDR2 sequences are SGHAT and FQNNGV. CDR3 size: 13 residues. V gave up 2 bases and J gave up 10 bases, with 14 bases separating them. The chain's CDR3 is CASSLFGEGSYTF. DNA for the CDR3: TGTGCCAGCAGCTTATTTGGAGAGGGCTCCTACACCTTC. The complete variable domain, with remaining parts taken from reference TRBV11-2 and TRBJ1-2, reads EAGVAQSPRYKIIEKRQSVAFWCNPISGHATLYWYQQILGQGPKLLIQFQNNGVVDDSQLPKDRFSAERLKGVDSTLKIQPAKLEDSAVYLCASSLFGEGSYTFGSGTRLTVV.

There are a few counts of this clone. The V gene is TRBV9, the J gene TRBJ1-5, with D maybe TRBD1 (5 bases). Germline V gene sequence: CDR1 SGDLS, CDR2 YYNGEE. There are 14 residues in the CDR3. V dropped 2 bases and J dropped 7 bases, with 13 bases sitting between them. CDR3 region: CASSVGGALQPQHF. In DNA, the CDR3 is TGTGCCAGCAGCGTGGGAGGGGCCCTCCAGCCCCAGCATTTT.

The chain couples TRBV11-1 to TRBJ2-1; weak D call: TRBD2 (5 bases). V lost 5 bases and J lost 1, with 12 bases in between. The CDR3 has 15 amino acids. Germline V CDR1 and CDR2: SGHAT, FQDESV (reference sequence). As DNA, the CDR3 is TGTGCCAGCAGCCCCCGGAGAGGGTCCTACAATGAGCAGTTCTTC. Translated: CASSPRRGSYNEQFF.

The table lists this clone with a few counts. This chain links TRBV9 with TRBJ1-1; D ambiguous. V dropped 2 bases and J dropped 4 bases, with 9 bases sitting between them. Germline values: CDR1 SGDLS, CDR2 YYNGEE. The CDR3 covers 13 residues. The CDR3 bases are TGTGCCAGCAGCGTGTCAGTTTCCACTGAAGCTTTCTTT. Translated, it gives CASSVSVSTEAFF.

This clone was seen more than once but under ten times. This sequence joins TRBV29-1 and TRBJ1-1; 9 nucleotides align to TRBD1. The CDR3 contains 11 residues. From germline, CDR1 is SQVTM and CDR2 ANQGSEA. V shed 4 bases and J 12 bases; nucleotides not matched to a gene: 6. CDR3 in amino acids: CSVGNRGRTFF. As DNA, the CDR3 is TGCAGCGTTGGGAACAGGGGGCGAACTTTCTTT.

V is TRBV25-1 and J is TRBJ1-2; D is possibly TRBD1 (5 bases). Germline-derived CDR1 and CDR2 are MGHDK and SYGVNS. The CDR3 spans 14 residues. Trimming pared 8 bases from V and 7 bases from J, leaving 20 bases between. The CDR3: CASLRSGGTFGYTF. The CDR3 nucleotides read TGTGCCAGCTTAAGGAGCGGCGGGACCTTTGGCTACACCTTC.

The chain carries TRBV6-1 and TRBJ1-5; D not certain. The V end was cut by 0 bases, the J end by 5 bases, with 5 bases between. The CDR3 spans 13 residues. Germline CDR1 is MNHNS and CDR2 is SASEGT. This chain's CDR3 is CASSEAQYQPQHF. The DNA of the CDR3 is TGTGCCAGCAGTGAAGCTCAGTATCAGCCCCAGCATTTT.

The chain couples TRBV9 to TRBJ2-3; D is undetermined. The CDR3 is made up of 16 amino acids. Trimming pared 4 bases from V and 7 bases from J, leaving 22 bases between. The germline V gene has CDR1 SGDLS and CDR2 YYNGEE. CDR3 nucleotide sequence: TGTGCCAGCAGCCCACACTCCAACAGCTGGGCATATACGCAGTATTTT. This codes for CASSPHSNSWAYTQYF.

The V gene is TRBV30, the J gene TRBJ1-1; no definite D call. The CDR3 totals 13 residues. The germline CDR1 and CDR2 sequences are GTSNPN and SVGIG (reference sequence). V was trimmed by 2 bases and J by 4 bases, leaving 11 bases between them. This CDR3 reads CAWSIFRGTEAFF. Here the CDR3 DNA reads TGTGCCTGGAGTATCTTTCGGGGCACTGAAGCTTTCTTT.

This chain joins TRBV5-6 and TRBJ2-5; 10 nucleotides match TRBD1. Looked up from germline, CDR1 is SGHDT and CDR2 is YYEEEE. The CDR3 is 16 amino acids. V shed 2 bases, J shed 6 bases, and the junction held 10 bases outside the gene matches. CDR3 in DNA: TGTGCCAGCAGCTTCTCCGGGACAGGGGATATGAAGACCCAGTACTTC. It codes for CASSFSGTGDMKTQYF.

The chain has TRBV18 and TRBJ1-1, with unresolved D. Germline V gives CDR1 KGHSH, CDR2 LQKENI. The CDR3 covers 14 residues. The V end lost 6 bases, the J end lost 1 base, and 12 bases lay between the germline ends. The CDR3 DNA follows: TGTGCCAGCTCCCTGGACTCGGGGAACACTGAAGCTTTCTTT. It translates to CASSLDSGNTEAFF.

The chain uses TRBV6-5 and TRBJ2-5; D possibly corresponds to TRBD1 (5 bases). The CDR3 is 15 residues long. Per the germline V gene, CDR1 is MNHEY and CDR2 is SVGAGI. V shed 7 bases and J shed 5 bases, with 20 bases lying between them. This chain's CDR3 is CASILSGQGSETQYF. The CDR3, as DNA: TGTGCCAGCATCCTTAGTGGGCAGGGTTCCGAGACCCAGTACTTC.

V and J are TRBV7-7 and TRBJ2-5, with TRBD2 matching 12 bases. CDR1 and CDR2 from the germline V gene are SSHAT and FNYEAQ (reference sequence). This CDR3 has 14 amino acids. Trimming took 5 bases from V and 2 from J; bases not matched to a gene: 0. CDR3 sequence (DNA): TGTGCCAGCAGCGGACTAGCGGGACAAGAGACCCAGTACTTC. Amino acid sequence: CASSGLAGQETQYF.

This chain uses TRBV6-5 with TRBJ2-3; 9 positions match TRBD2. Germline trimming cut 7 bases from V and 3 bases from J; bases unmatched to any gene: 2. CDR1 and CDR2 (germline): MNHEY, SVGAGI. The CDR3 extends over 13 amino acids. CDR3 protein: CASNAGGTDTQYF. The CDR3 DNA reads TGTGCCAGCAACGCGGGGGGGACAGATACGCAGTATTTT.

This clone was detected only once. V usage is TRBV6-1 and J usage is TRBJ1-2; D is unresolved. In germline, CDR1 is MNHNS, CDR2 SASEGT. CDR3 size: 16 residues. Deletions cut 0 bases from V and 4 bases from J, with 15 bases between. For the CDR3, the DNA is TGTGCCAGCAGTGAAGCGTACGGAGGATCACTCTATGGCTACACCTTC. It encodes CASSEAYGGSLYGYTF.

This clone was observed once. This sequence joins TRBV5-1 and TRBJ1-2; D is undetermined. V was pared by 0 bases and J by 3 bases, with 12 bases between. The CDR3 sequence is 15 residues long. Germline V gives CDR1 SGHRS, CDR2 YFSETQ. Written as DNA, the CDR3 is TGCGCCAGCAGCTTGGACCCGGTCGCGGACTATGGCTACACCTTC. Its translation: CASSLDPVADYGYTF.

V and J are TRBV5-8 and TRBJ1-2; 8 nucleotides match TRBD1. With V trimmed by 4 bases and J by 1 base, 15 bases remained unmatched. The CDR3 has 18 amino acids. In germline, CDR1 is SGHTS, CDR2 YDEGEE. CDR3 in DNA: TGTGCCAGCAGCCCTTTCCACAACGCAGGGGGCGATAACTATGGCTACACCTTC. This encodes CASSPFHNAGGDNYGYTF.